This T cell receptor (beta chain) was sequenced for a study of blood T cells in healthy people across ages. At the level of the study: About one barcoded beta molecule was captured per two T cells (by template switching). General study results and limits: As naive T cell percentage varied, TCR beta diversity correlated strongly with it.

In germline, CDR1 is DFQATT, CDR2 SNEGSKA (reference sequence). This CDR3 is 13 amino acids long. Trimming removed 5 bases at V and 3 bases at J, with 13 bases between. Primed by a sample-barcoded 5' primer and a J-beta primer mix, a second PCR proceeded for roughly 6 to 12 cycles. TCRdb re-analysed the 5' RACE reads in MiXCR, keeping a single row per CDR3 protein. The repertoire holds 1,500,000 or so distinct CDR3 sequences, with 59% as singletons. As to this clonotype: Its specificity is not known.

Specimen: blood. This sequence joins TRBV20-1 and TRBJ1-2; D gene ambiguous. The sequence derives from a man between 18 and 35 years old in good health. The DNA for the CDR3 is TGCAGTGCTGAAAAGGACGGATACTATGGCTACACCTTC. Its protein product is CSAEKDGYYGYTF.